This T cell receptor (beta chain) was identified in a study of pediatric ulcerative colitis. Overall study: Ulcerative colitis patients had pancolitis or left-sided colitis, with confirming histology.

Germline-derived CDR1 and CDR2 are SGHNT and YYREEE (reference sequence). Deletions cut 0 bases from V and 1 base from J, with 10 bases between. The CDR3 has 15 residues. Using immunoSEQ multiplex PCR, the repertoire was profiled, and TCRdb retains in-frame clones only, with some absent. The repertoire consists of some 60,000 clones, with 77% occurring once and the leading ten covering roughly 5.2%. Colonoscopy and blood draw happened at the same time. The sequence derives from a boy between 10 and 17 years old with moderate ulcerative colitis. Sequencing input: blood. The chain is built from TRBV5-4 and TRBJ1-1; D is undetermined. The CDR3 spells CASSLERGRNTEAFF. DNA for the CDR3: TGTGCCAGCAGCTTGGAGCGAGGCCGGAACACTGAAGCTTTCTTT.